Presented here are 26 T cell receptor beta chains from one specimen sequenced in a study of identical twins. MiXCR was run by TCRdb on the 5' RACE reads, yielding one entry per CDR3 protein. This table has hundreds of thousands of distinct CDR3 sequences, just over 7% appearing once. The same data also contributed to another study, on yellow fever vaccine responses in identical twins.

The sequenced material came from PBMCs. The source is a woman in her late teens or twenties in good health.

A few counts support this clonotype. The chain couples TRBV10-2 to TRBJ2-1; TRBD2 matches 7 bases. The CDR3 extends over 14 amino acids. CDR1 and CDR2 from the germline V gene are WSHSY and SAAADI. J gave up 10 bases and V 2 bases, and 8 bases lay outside the gene matches. Written as DNA, the CDR3 is TGCGCCAGCAGTGAGCCTCTGGGACTATTCGAGCAGTTCTTC. Amino acids: CASSEPLGLFEQFF.

This clonotype showed up many times. The V call is TRBV12-3 or TRBV12-4, the J call TRBJ2-2, with D possibly being TRBD2 (6 bases). V was pared by 7 bases and J by 6 bases, with 12 bases between. This CDR3 region has 13 residues. CDR3 nucleotide sequence: TGTGCCAGCACCCCGGACTATGCCGGGGAGCTGTTTTTT. Protein: CASTPDYAGELFF.

This clonotype was found a few times. The V and J genes are TRBV3-1 and TRBJ2-3, with D maybe TRBD2 (6 bases). The V and J ends lost 5 bases and 1 base respectively, with 13 bases between them. CDR3 size: 15 residues. Germline V gene sequence: CDR1 LGHDT, CDR2 YNNKEL (reference sequence). CDR3 sequence: CASSETGAGTDTQYF. CDR3 nucleotides: TGTGCCAGCAGCGAAACGGGAGCAGGCACAGATACGCAGTATTTT.

This clonotype was observed a few times. The V gene is TRBV6-5, the J gene TRBJ2-2; D remains unclear. This CDR3 region has 15 residues. Germline CDR1 and CDR2: MNHEY and SVGAGI. Between the trimmed V and J ends, which lost 3 bases and 2 bases, there was a span of 10 bases. DNA of the CDR3: TGTGCCAGCAGTTATCTATACAGAAACACCGGGGAGCTGTTTTTT. Protein product: CASSYLYRNTGELFF.

The chain is built from TRBV11-2 and TRBJ2-1; 11 positions agree with TRBD2. The germline gives CDR1 SGHAT, CDR2 FQNNGV. V gave up 4 bases and J gave up 7 bases; unmatched junction bases: 9. The CDR3 runs 16 residues. The CDR3 DNA sequence: TGTGCCAGCAGCTCCGTTAGCGGGAGGGCCTTGAATGAGCAGTTCTTC. Its protein product is CASSSVSGRALNEQFF.

The chain joins TRBV18 to TRBJ2-7, with a tentative D call TRBD2 (6 bases). The germline V and J ends were trimmed by 2 bases and 0 bases, with 11 bases remaining between them. The CDR3 is 15 amino acids. CDR1 is KGHSH and CDR2 is LQKENI in the germline V gene. CDR3 residues: CASSPLGSGSYEQYV. DNA for the CDR3: TGTGCCAGCTCACCATTGGGTAGCGGCTCCTACGAGCAGTACGTC.

V usage is TRBV20-1 and J usage is TRBJ2-1; possibly TRBD2 for D (5 bases). This CDR3 is built from 15 residues. Trimming took 2 bases from V and 8 from J, leaving 19 bases between them. Germline V gene sequence: CDR1 DFQATT, CDR2 SNEGSKA (reference sequence). CDR3 sequence reads: CSARSGWGAVDEQFF. The CDR3 DNA follows: TGCAGTGCTAGATCGGGCTGGGGAGCGGTTGATGAGCAGTTCTTC.

CDR3 coding DNA: TGTGCCAGCAGCTTAGAAGCAGGGGGCCTCTACGAGCAGTACGTC. It translates to CASSLEAGGLYEQYV. V and J are TRBV11-2 and TRBJ2-7, with 8 bases aligning to TRBD1. Trimming removed 0 bases from V and 3 bases from J; junction bases left unmatched: 4. Germline CDR1 reads SGHAT; CDR2 reads FQNNGV. The CDR3 has 15 residues.

This clonotype turned up a few times. The rearrangement links TRBV9 to TRBJ2-5; a weak D match, TRBD2 (6 bases). The CDR3 consists of 15 residues. Trimming pared 1 base from V and 2 bases from J, leaving 12 bases between. CDR1 and CDR2 (germline): SGDLS, YYNGEE. The CDR3, as DNA: TGTGCCAGCAGCGTAAAAGCAGGGAGGCAAGAGACCCAGTACTTC. This codes for CASSVKAGRQETQYF.

This clonotype has more than one count but fewer than ten. The rearrangement uses TRBV9 and TRBJ2-5; 10 nucleotides align to TRBD2. Germline-derived CDR1 and CDR2 are SGDLS and YYNGEE. Trimming cost V 0 bases and J 2 bases; bases outside gene matches: 10. The CDR3 consists of 18 residues. In DNA form, the CDR3 reads TGTGCCAGCAGCGTAGGAGCGGGGGGGCAAGGAAGTCAAGAGACCCAGTACTTC. Protein product: CASSVGAGGQGSQETQYF.

In this sample, this clonotype turned up many times. The V call is TRBV12-3 or TRBV12-4, the J call TRBJ2-1; unclear D gene. The CDR3 spans 11 residues. Trimming removed 5 bases from V and 9 bases from J, with 8 bases in between. CDR3 coding DNA: TGTGCCAGCAGTCCTTTCCTTGAGCAGTTCTTC. Protein sequence: CASSPFLEQFF.

This clonotype was observed a handful of times. The chain has TRBV7-2 and TRBJ2-5; D is unresolved. Germline-derived CDR1 and CDR2 are SGHTA and FQGNSA. The CDR3 loop spans 13 amino acids. V was shortened by 2 bases and J by 4 bases, with 8 bases between the two germline ends. CDR3 coding DNA: TGTGCCAGCAGCTTATTAGTCCCAGAGACCCAGTACTTC. Translated: CASSLLVPETQYF.

This clonotype has only a few counts. The chain is built from TRBV5-1 and TRBJ2-3; 9 positions match TRBD1. The length of the CDR3 is 14 residues. Germline CDR1 and CDR2: SGHRS and YFSETQ. J gave up 3 bases and V 7 bases, and 6 bases lay outside the gene matches. The CDR3 spells CASAVQGATDTQYF. CDR3 nucleotides: TGCGCCAGCGCGGTACAGGGGGCTACAGATACGCAGTATTTT. Full variable domain (remainder filled in from reference TRBV5-1 and TRBJ2-3): KAGVTQTPRYLIKTRGQQVTLSCSPISGHRSVSWYQQTPGQGLQFLFEYFSETQRNKGNFPGRFSGRQFSNSRSEMNVSTLELGDSALYLCASAVQGATDTQYFGPGTRLTVL.

This clonotype was detected a few times. This sequence joins TRBV4-2 and TRBJ2-2; possible D gene TRBD1, 7 bases. V lost 0 bases, J lost 1 base, and 9 bases lay in between. Looked up from germline, CDR1 is LGHNA and CDR2 is YNFKEQ. The CDR3 has 16 amino acids. CDR3 sequence: CASSQDQGGNTGELFF. As DNA, the CDR3 is TGTGCCAGCAGCCAAGACCAGGGGGGGAACACCGGGGAGCTGTTTTTT.

V gene TRBV2 combines with J gene TRBJ2-3, with D uncertain. V lost 8 bases and J 14 bases, leaving 20 bases between the germline ends. The CDR3 sequence is 12 residues long. In germline, CDR1 is SNHLY, CDR2 FYNNEI. The CDR3 DNA reads TGTGCCAGCTTCAACAGTAGGTGGGAACCGTATTTT. It yields the protein CASFNSRWEPYF.

J is TRBJ2-2 and V is TRBV7-9, with TRBD1 matching over 7 bases. CDR3 length: 15 amino acids. V shed 1 base and J 5 bases; nucleotides not matched to a gene: 4. Germline lookup yields CDR1 SEHNR and CDR2 FQNEAQ (reference sequence). The CDR3 bases are TGTGCCAGCAGCTTAGGGGGACAGCGAACCGGGGAGCTGTTTTTT. Protein sequence: CASSLGGQRTGELFF.

V is TRBV5-6 and J is TRBJ1-2, with 7 bases lining up with TRBD1. After removal of 4 bases from V and 2 bases from J, the junction contained 8 bases not matched to a gene. This CDR3 is 15 amino acids long. Germline V gives CDR1 SGHDT, CDR2 YYEEEE. CDR3 nucleotide sequence: TGTGCCAGCAGCGCCTGGGACAGACCCAACTATGGCTACACCTTC. Amino acids: CASSAWDRPNYGYTF.

This clonotype was detected ten times or more. This rearrangement joins TRBV5-1 to TRBJ2-6, with 9 bases lining up with TRBD1. Germline loops: CDR1 SGHRS, CDR2 YFSETQ. J gave up 0 bases and V 4 bases, and 5 bases lay outside the gene matches. This CDR3 spans 17 amino acids. DNA for the CDR3: TGCGCCAGCAGCGTGGGACAGGGCATCTCTGGGGCCAACGTCCTGACTTTC. Protein product: CASSVGQGISGANVLTF.

V gene TRBV5-6 combines with J gene TRBJ2-4, with D uncertain. Looked up from germline, CDR1 is SGHDT and CDR2 is YYEEEE. CDR3 length equals 12 residues. V gave up 5 bases and J gave up 5 bases, with 8 bases separating them. The CDR3 here is CASRGDENIQYF. The DNA for the CDR3 is TGTGCCAGCAGGGGTGACGAAAACATTCAGTACTTC.

This clonotype was detected only a few times. V and J are TRBV9 and TRBJ2-2; D remains unclear. Germline CDR1 is SGDLS and CDR2 is YYNGEE. The V end lost 0 bases, the J end lost 6 bases, and 3 bases lay between the germline ends. CDR3 size: 12 residues. CDR3 amino acids: CASSVGPGELFF. The DNA for the CDR3 is TGTGCCAGCAGCGTAGGGCCCGGGGAGCTGTTTTTT.

The V gene is TRBV20-1, the J gene TRBJ2-5; tentatively, D is TRBD2 (6 bases). CDR1 is DFQATT and CDR2 is SNEGSKA in the germline V gene (reference sequence). CDR3 size: 12 residues. V lost 3 bases and J lost 6, with 11 bases in between. The CDR3 bases are TGCAGTGCTAGTACTAGCTCCCAGACCCAGTACTTC. Residues: CSASTSSQTQYF.

The chain carries TRBV11-2 and TRBJ1-6; D unclear. CDR3 length: 12 amino acids. Germline CDR1 reads SGHAT; CDR2 reads FQNNGV. V was cut by 2 bases and J by 8 bases, with 4 bases left in between. CDR3 coding DNA: TGTGCCAGCAGCTTAAGTGATTCACCCCTCCACTTT. Translation: CASSLSDSPLHF. Complete variable domain (other parts from reference TRBV11-2 and TRBJ1-6): EAGVAQSPRYKIIEKRQSVAFWCNPISGHATLYWYQQILGQGPKLLIQFQNNGVVDDSQLPKDRFSAERLKGVDSTLKIQPAKLEDSAVYLCASSLSDSPLHFGNGTRLTVT.

The chain joins TRBV6-1 to TRBJ2-3; 7 nucleotides line up with TRBD1. Germline CDR1 is MNHNS and CDR2 is SASEGT. This CDR3 region has 14 residues. With 6 bases clipped from V and 2 bases from J, the junction kept 5 bases outside the gene matches. CDR3 coding DNA: TGTGCCAGCAGGGTGACAGGGAACACAGATACGCAGTATTTT. As protein: CASRVTGNTDTQYF.

This clonotype turned up a few times. The chain is built from TRBV19 and TRBJ2-1, with D uncertain. The V end lost 5 bases, the J end lost 8 bases, and 7 bases lay between the germline ends. The length of the CDR3 is 11 residues. Germline V lookup: CDR1 LNHDA, CDR2 SQIVND (reference sequence). The CDR3, as DNA: TGTGCCAGTAGTCAAAGGGATGAGCAGTTCTTC. This gives the protein CASSQRDEQFF.

This clonotype came up many times. The chain employs TRBV20-1 and TRBJ2-2, with D perhaps TRBD1 (6 bases). The germline V gene has CDR1 DFQATT and CDR2 SNEGSKA (reference sequence). CDR3 length: 14 residues. V dropped 2 bases and J dropped 1 base, with 8 bases sitting between them. In DNA form, the CDR3 reads TGCAGTGCTAGACCGGGACAGAACACCGGGGAGCTGTTTTTT. Its translation is CSARPGQNTGELFF.

This clonotype appeared many times. The rearrangement links TRBV28 to TRBJ2-1, with 15 bases matching TRBD2. The germline gives CDR1 MDHEN, CDR2 SYDVKM. The J segment lost 0 bases and the V segment lost 6 bases, leaving 6 bases of the junction unmatched. The CDR3 loop spans 18 amino acids. DNA of the CDR3: TGTGCCAGCAGCCCGGGACTAGCGGGAGGCAGCTCCTACAATGAGCAGTTCTTC. Translation gives CASSPGLAGGSSYNEQFF.